These 21 T cell receptor beta chains were sequenced from one sample in a study of blood T cell repertoires in COVID-19 (dated by TCRdb to the early 2020s). Library method: the immunoSEQ multiplex PCR assay. Entries here come from immuneACCESS through TCRdb and include only in-frame sequences with V and J called. Some clones fail to appear in such tables; in the studies checked, an unresolved V gene covers under half of the shortfall, and the cause of the remainder is unknown. The table for this sample lists 200,000 to 300,000 clones; approximately 80% of them were counted only once. 7.5% of the sample lies in the top ten. The sequenced sample was peripheral blood. These TCRs come from a woman older than 75 with COVID-19, enrolled during active disease.

The V gene is TRBV18, the J gene TRBJ2-3, with 9 bases fitting TRBD2. The trim removed 3 bases at V and 0 bases at J, leaving 7 bases unmatched. Germline CDR1 and CDR2: KGHSH and LQKENI. The CDR3 covers 17 residues. CDR3 sequence: CASSPVTSGTSTDTQYF. In DNA form, the CDR3 reads TGTGCCAGCTCACCGGTGACTAGCGGCACTAGCACAGATACGCAGTATTTT.

The chain joins TRBV27 to TRBJ2-1, with D possibly TRBD2 on 5 matching bases. The V gene lost 2 bases and the J gene lost 3 bases, with 8 bases spanning the gap. The length of the CDR3 is 14 residues. Germline CDR1 MNHEY, CDR2 SMNVEV (reference sequence). CDR3 sequence reads: CASSLEGRYNEQFF. In DNA, the CDR3 is TGTGCCAGCAGTTTAGAGGGCCGCTACAATGAGCAGTTCTTC.

The chain joins TRBV27 to TRBJ2-5, with TRBD2 matching 10 bases. V trimming: 6 bases; J trimming: 6 bases; junction bases outside the gene matches: 10. The CDR3 length is 15 residues. CDR1 is MNHEY, CDR2 SMNVEV, per germline (reference sequence). CDR3 in DNA: TGTGCCAGCAGAGGGGGACTAGCGAGGGGAAAGACCCAGTACTTC. This gives the protein CASRGGLARGKTQYF.

The chain uses TRBV25-1 and TRBJ1-1; tentative D call: TRBD1 (6 bases). The CDR3 is 15 amino acids. Germline CDR1 and CDR2: MGHDK and SYGVNS. V was pared by 6 bases and J by 1 base, with 15 bases between. This CDR3 reads CASSGRRTENTEAFF. The DNA for the CDR3 is TGTGCCAGCAGCGGTCGCCGGACAGAGAACACTGAAGCTTTCTTT. Full variable domain (remainder filled in from reference TRBV25-1 and TRBJ1-1): EADIYQTPRYLVIGTGKKITLECSQTMGHDKMYWYQQDPGMELHLIHYSYGVNSTEKGDLSSESTVSRIRTEHFPLTLESARPSHTSQYLCASSGRRTENTEAFFGQGTRLTVV.

The V gene is TRBV18, the J gene TRBJ2-7; 13 bases match TRBD2. V gave up 8 bases and J gave up 2 bases; unmatched junction bases: 6. The CDR3 is 15 residues long. Germline V gene sequence: CDR1 KGHSH, CDR2 LQKENI. The CDR3 nucleotides read TGTGCCAGCGCCGGGACTAGCGGGGCTACCTACGAGCAGTACTTC. As protein: CASAGTSGATYEQYF.

The chain is built from TRBV6-1 and TRBJ2-7; 7 positions match TRBD1. The ends lost 2 bases at V and 4 bases at J; junction bases unmatched: 11. Germline V gives CDR1 MNHNS, CDR2 SASEGT. CDR3 size: 16 residues. For the CDR3, the DNA is TGTGCCAGCAGTGAATCGCCGGGACAGCCGCCATACGAGCAGTACTTC. Its protein is CASSESPGQPPYEQYF.

The chain joins TRBV19 to TRBJ1-5; D is ambiguous. The germline gives CDR1 LNHDA, CDR2 SQIVND (reference sequence). The germline V and J ends were trimmed by 8 bases and 0 bases, with 14 bases remaining between them. The CDR3 spans 15 residues. DNA for the CDR3: TGTGCCAGTCAGGACGGACTCAGTAGCAATCAGCCCCAGCATTTT. This translates into CASQDGLSSNQPQHF.

CDR3 protein: CASSQLLGGGYEQYF. CDR3 nucleotide sequence: TGTGCCAGCAGCCAACTACTCGGGGGTGGCTACGAGCAGTACTTC. The chain joins TRBV3-1 (or the pseudogene TRBV3-2) to TRBJ2-7; weak D call: TRBD2 (6 bases). Trimming left V 2 bases short and J 3 bases short, with 14 bases between. The CDR3 covers 15 residues. CDR1 is LGHDT and CDR2 is YNNKEL in the germline V gene (reference sequence).

This clone was counted between two and nine times. The V call is TRBV7-2, the J call TRBJ1-2; possible D gene TRBD1, 6 bases. Trimming took off 0 bases at V and 3 bases at J, with 8 bases between the two ends. The CDR3 is 14 residues long. From germline, CDR1 is SGHTA and CDR2 FQGNSA. CDR3 in amino acids: CASSLAGQYYGYTF. The CDR3 nucleotides are TGTGCCAGCAGCTTAGCAGGACAGTACTATGGCTACACCTTC.

The chain employs TRBV9 and TRBJ2-1; TRBD1 aligns across 9 bases. V shed 0 bases, J shed 4 bases, and the junction held 14 bases outside the gene matches. Germline V gene data show CDR1 as SGDLS and CDR2 as YYNGEE. The CDR3 has 19 residues. The CDR3 DNA reads TGTGCCAGCAGCGTAGCGGAAGGGGGTACAGGGGGCAGGTACAATGAGCAGTTCTTC. Protein: CASSVAEGGTGGRYNEQFF.

This sequence joins TRBV3-1 (or the pseudogene TRBV3-2) and TRBJ1-5; a weak D match, TRBD1 (6 bases). The V gene's germline CDR1 is LGHDT and CDR2 YNNKEL (reference sequence). The V end was cut by 1 base, the J end by 7 bases, with 8 bases between. The CDR3 length is 13 residues. CDR3 coding DNA: TGTGCCAGCAGCCAAGCAGGGGTCCAGCCCCAGCATTTT. It is translated as CASSQAGVQPQHF.

This clone was counted once. The chain is built from TRBV30 and TRBJ2-1; TRBD2 matches 9 bases. From germline, CDR1 is GTSNPN and CDR2 SVGIG (reference sequence). J gave up 9 bases and V 0 bases, and 9 bases lay outside the gene matches. The CDR3 consists of 15 residues. DNA for the CDR3: TGTGCCTGGAGTGTACAGGGCGGGGGGGCCGGTGAGCAGTTCTTC. Protein: CAWSVQGGGAGEQFF.

The chain links TRBV5-6 to TRBJ2-5; 8 bases map to TRBD1. Germline V CDR1 and CDR2: SGHDT, YYEEEE. V lost 5 bases and J lost 4; bases outside the gene matches: 4. The CDR3 length is 13 residues. The CDR3 nucleotides are TGTGCCAGCAGTTTCGACAGGGGAGAGACCCAGTACTTC. As protein: CASSFDRGETQYF.

The chain couples TRBV6-6 to TRBJ2-1; 8 nucleotides agree with TRBD1. Germline V gene data show CDR1 as MNHNY and CDR2 as SVGAGI (reference sequence). The ends lost 5 bases at V and 3 bases at J; junction bases unmatched: 6. The CDR3 has 15 residues. The CDR3 DNA reads as TGTGCCAGCAGTACTGGACAGGGAATCTACAATGAGCAGTTCTTC. Translation gives CASSTGQGIYNEQFF.

This clone was detected a few times. The CDR3 reads CASEGGSGNTIYF. The CDR3 region has the DNA TGTGCGTCTGAGGGTGGCTCTGGAAACACCATATATTTT. The chain uses TRBV6-4 and TRBJ1-3, with unresolved D. The CDR3 runs to 13 residues. CDR1 MRHNA and CDR2 SNTAGT come from the germline V gene.

The CDR3 nucleotides read TGTGCTAGTGGTTTTGGCTCCTTGGCCGGGACAGGGCCTTACCTCGGGGGGACCCAGTACTTC. It specifies CASGFGSLAGTGPYLGGTQYF. This chain joins TRBV12-5 and TRBJ2-5, with 9 bases lining up with TRBD1. J gave up 7 bases and V 3 bases, and 27 bases lay outside the gene matches. The CDR3 has 21 residues. Germline V CDR1 and CDR2: LGHNT, FRNRAP.

The CDR3 loop reads CASSRLSAGEETQYF. CDR3 in DNA: TGTGCCAGCAGTCGTTTATCGGCAGGGGAAGAGACCCAGTACTTC. This chain connects TRBV27 to TRBJ2-5; TRBD1 is a possible D gene (6 bases). The V end lost 5 bases, the J end lost 3 bases, and 16 bases lay between the germline ends. Germline CDR1 reads MNHEY; CDR2 reads SMNVEV (reference sequence). The CDR3 covers 15 residues.

The gene calls are TRBV5-5 and TRBJ1-3; D is unclear. Per germline, CDR1 SGHKS and CDR2 YYEKEE (reference sequence). V dropped 1 base and J dropped 2 bases, with 7 bases sitting between them. CDR3 size: 14 residues. The CDR3 nucleotides are TGTGCCAGCAGCTTGTCGGGGACTGGAAACACCATATATTTT. This codes for CASSLSGTGNTIYF.

V is TRBV28 and J is TRBJ1-5; 11 positions match TRBD1. Germline V gives CDR1 MDHEN, CDR2 SYDVKM. After removal of 8 bases from V and 5 bases from J, the junction contained 14 bases not matched to a gene. This CDR3 comprises 17 residues. CDR3 amino acids: CASRPWTGGAQDQPQHF. The CDR3 region has the DNA TGTGCCAGCCGCCCGTGGACAGGGGGCGCCCAGGATCAGCCCCAGCATTTT.

This chain connects TRBV3-1 (or the pseudogene TRBV3-2) to TRBJ2-7; 7 bases fit TRBD2. The V and J ends lost 0 bases and 1 base, in that order; junction bases with no gene match: 12. Germline assignment: CDR1 LGHDT and CDR2 YNNKEL (reference sequence). The CDR3 consists of 18 residues. CDR3 sequence: CASSQEGSGLAVSYEQYF. The CDR3, as DNA: TGTGCCAGCAGCCAAGAAGGTTCCGGGCTAGCGGTTTCCTACGAGCAGTACTTC.

The J gene is TRBJ1-2, the V gene TRBV6-4; 7 bases agree with TRBD1. The CDR3 runs 15 residues. J was trimmed by 4 bases and V by 2 bases; bases with no gene match: 7. From germline, CDR1 is MRHNA and CDR2 SNTAGT. CDR3 nucleotide sequence: TGTGCCAGCAGTGACGGCCCAGGGGGTATCTATGGCTACACCTTC. Translation gives CASSDGPGGIYGYTF.